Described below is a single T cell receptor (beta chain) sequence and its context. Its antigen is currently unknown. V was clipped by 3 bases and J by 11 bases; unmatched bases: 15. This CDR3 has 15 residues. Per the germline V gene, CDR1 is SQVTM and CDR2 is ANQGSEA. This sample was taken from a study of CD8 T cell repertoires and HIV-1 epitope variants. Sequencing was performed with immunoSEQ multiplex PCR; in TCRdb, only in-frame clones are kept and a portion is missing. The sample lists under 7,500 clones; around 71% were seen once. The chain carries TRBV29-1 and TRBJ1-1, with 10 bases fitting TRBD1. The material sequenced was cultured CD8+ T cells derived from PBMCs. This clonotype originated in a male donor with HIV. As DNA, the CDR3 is TGCAGCGTTGAGATGGGCATTGACAGGGGGCTACTTGCTTTCTTT. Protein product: CSVEMGIDRGLLAFF.